This TCR beta chain is drawn from a study of cytomegalovirus exposure and HLA in healthy donors. Study summary: The platform used for the approximately 130 validation repertoires matched that of the approximately 670 first-cohort repertoires, a later analysis reported. Notes on the study in general: A few CMV-associated chains were confirmed in vitro to be specific for CMV antigens.

Germline CDR1 and CDR2: SGHTA and FQGTGA. CDR3 length: 14 residues. The J segment lost 6 bases and the V segment lost 2 bases, leaving 5 bases of the junction unmatched. The approximately 120-subject validation cohort, separate from the roughly 700-subject first cohort, included the donors. In regard to this clone: Its target is unknown.

TCRdb's copy holds only in-frame clones and misses some; the assay was immunoSEQ multiplex PCR. In the table there are 180,000 or so clones, roughly 86% of which are singletons. The source is a man aged 25 to 40 in good health and CMV-seropositive. The rearrangement links TRBV7-3 to TRBJ2-7; 9 nucleotides align to TRBD2. The sequenced sample was PBMCs. This CDR3 is CASSLGSGSGEQYF. DNA of the CDR3: TGTGCCAGCAGCTTAGGTAGCGGGAGTGGCGAGCAGTACTTC.